One T cell receptor beta chain is described in this entry. Its antigen remains unidentified. The record originates from a study of T cells in localized non-small cell lung cancer. Here immunoSEQ multiplex PCR was the method, and the copy in TCRdb shows in-frame clones only, minus some. This repertoire shows approximately 49,000 clones, approximately 75% found once; its top ten account for around 17%. Findings of the study overall: Blood T cell density predicted longer survival; adjacent-lung clonality, shorter. Of the tissues analyzed, uninvolved adjacent lung showed maximal T cell clonality, greater than tumor. Tumor samples were not multi-region, leaving intratumor heterogeneity unexcluded. A median of around 60 clones ranked among the top 100 in tumor appeared in adjacent lung.

Germline CDR1 reads SGHNT; CDR2 reads YYREEE (reference sequence). The CDR3 sequence is 12 residues long. Trimming pared 2 bases from V and 6 bases from J, leaving 9 bases between. Sequences were derived from peripheral blood, sampled before any cancer treatment. The TCR comes from a man aged 40 to 70 with stage I squamous cell lung carcinoma. The rearrangement uses TRBV5-4 and TRBJ2-7; D is unresolved. The CDR3 region is CASSFDSLEQYF. The DNA of the CDR3 is TGTGCCAGCAGCTTCGACTCCCTCGAGCAGTACTTC.